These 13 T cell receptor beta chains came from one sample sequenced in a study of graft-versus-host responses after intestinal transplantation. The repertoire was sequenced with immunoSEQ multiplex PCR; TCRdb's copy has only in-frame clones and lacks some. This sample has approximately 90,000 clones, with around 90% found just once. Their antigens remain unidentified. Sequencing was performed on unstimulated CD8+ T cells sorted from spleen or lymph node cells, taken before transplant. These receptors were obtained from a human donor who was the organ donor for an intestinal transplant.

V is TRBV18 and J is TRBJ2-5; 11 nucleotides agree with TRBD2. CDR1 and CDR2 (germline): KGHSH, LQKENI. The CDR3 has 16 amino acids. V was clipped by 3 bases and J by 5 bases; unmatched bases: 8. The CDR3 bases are TGTGCCAGCTCACCGTACCTAGCGGGAGGAAGGGAGACCCAGTACTTC. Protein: CASSPYLAGGRETQYF.

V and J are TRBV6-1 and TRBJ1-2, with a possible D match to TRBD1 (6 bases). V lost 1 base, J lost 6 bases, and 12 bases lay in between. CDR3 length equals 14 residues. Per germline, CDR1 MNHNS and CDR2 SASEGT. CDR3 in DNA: TGTGCCAGCAGTGAAGAGGGGGTAGGAGATGGCTACACCTTC. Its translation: CASSEEGVGDGYTF.

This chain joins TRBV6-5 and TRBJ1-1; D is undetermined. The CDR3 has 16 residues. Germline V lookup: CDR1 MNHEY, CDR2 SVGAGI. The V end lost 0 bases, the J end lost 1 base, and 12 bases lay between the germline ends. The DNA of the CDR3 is TGTGCCAGCAGTTACTCGATTGAGGGCTCGAACACTGAAGCTTTCTTT. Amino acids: CASSYSIEGSNTEAFF.

The CDR3 sequence: CASSLGWANEQYF. The CDR3 nucleotides read TGTGCCAGCAGTTTGGGATGGGCAAACGAGCAGTACTTC. The V call is TRBV27, the J call TRBJ2-7; no clear D gene. V lost 3 bases to trimming and J lost 5 bases, with 11 bases between them. Germline CDR1 and CDR2: MNHEY and SMNVEV (reference sequence). The CDR3 runs 13 residues.

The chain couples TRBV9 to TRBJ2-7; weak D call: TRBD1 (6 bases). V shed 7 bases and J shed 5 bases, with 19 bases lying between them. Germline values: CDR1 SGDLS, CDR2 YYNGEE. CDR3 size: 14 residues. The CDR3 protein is CASSPWGPGDEQYF. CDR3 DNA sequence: TGTGCCAGCTCCCCTTGGGGGCCTGGGGACGAGCAGTACTTC.

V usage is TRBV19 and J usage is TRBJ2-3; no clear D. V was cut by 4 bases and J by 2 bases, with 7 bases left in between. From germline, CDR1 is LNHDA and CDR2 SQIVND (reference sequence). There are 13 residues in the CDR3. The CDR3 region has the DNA TGTGCCAGTAGTACCCTATACACAGATACGCAGTATTTT. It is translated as CASSTLYTDTQYF.

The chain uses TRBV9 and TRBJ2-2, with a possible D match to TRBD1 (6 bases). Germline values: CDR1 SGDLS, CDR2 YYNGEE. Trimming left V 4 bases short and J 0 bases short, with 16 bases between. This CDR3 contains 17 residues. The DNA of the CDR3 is TGTGCCAGCAGCCTCCCAGGACAGAGACCGAACACCGGGGAGCTGTTTTTT. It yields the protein CASSLPGQRPNTGELFF.

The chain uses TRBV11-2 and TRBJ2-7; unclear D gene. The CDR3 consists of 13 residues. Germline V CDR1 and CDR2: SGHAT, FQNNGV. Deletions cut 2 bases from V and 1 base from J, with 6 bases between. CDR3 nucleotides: TGTGCCAGCAGCTTAAGAGTATCCTACGAGCAGTACTTC. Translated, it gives CASSLRVSYEQYF.

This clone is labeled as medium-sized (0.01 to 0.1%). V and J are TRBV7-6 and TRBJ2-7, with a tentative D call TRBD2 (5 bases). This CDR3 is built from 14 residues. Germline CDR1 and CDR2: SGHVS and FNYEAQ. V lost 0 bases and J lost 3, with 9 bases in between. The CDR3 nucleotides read TGTGCCAGCAGCTTAGCATCTGGGAGCTACGAGCAGTACTTC. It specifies CASSLASGSYEQYF.

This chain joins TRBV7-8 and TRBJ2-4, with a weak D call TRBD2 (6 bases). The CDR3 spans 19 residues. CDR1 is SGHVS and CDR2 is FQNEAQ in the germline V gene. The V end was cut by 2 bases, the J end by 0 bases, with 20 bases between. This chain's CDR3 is CASSLSPGPTGGAKNIQYF. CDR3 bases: TGTGCCAGCAGCTTATCGCCGGGGCCTACCGGGGGAGCCAAAAACATTCAGTACTTC.

The CDR3 DNA sequence: TGTGCCAGCAGTTCCAACAACACCGGGGAGCTGTTTTTT. Translated: CASSSNNTGELFF. The rearrangement uses TRBV27 and TRBJ2-2; D is unclear. Trimming removed 4 bases from V and 2 bases from J, with 5 bases in between. The CDR3 extends over 13 amino acids. From germline, CDR1 is MNHEY and CDR2 SMNVEV (reference sequence).

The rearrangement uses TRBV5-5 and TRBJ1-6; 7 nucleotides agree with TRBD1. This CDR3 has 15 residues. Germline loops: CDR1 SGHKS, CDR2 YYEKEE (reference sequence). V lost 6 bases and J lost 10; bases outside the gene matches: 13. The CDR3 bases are TGTGCCAGCACCGAAAGAGACAGGGCGGGCTCACCCCTCCACTTT. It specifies CASTERDRAGSPLHF.

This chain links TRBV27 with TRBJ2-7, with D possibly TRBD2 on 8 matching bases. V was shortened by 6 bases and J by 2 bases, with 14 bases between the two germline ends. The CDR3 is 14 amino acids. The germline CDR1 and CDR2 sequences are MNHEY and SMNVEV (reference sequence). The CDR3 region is CASSLSGTAYEQYF. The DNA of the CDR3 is TGTGCCAGCAGCCTTAGCGGGACAGCCTACGAGCAGTACTTC.